One and the same sample provided the 5 T cell receptor beta chains below, sequenced in a study of cytomegalovirus exposure and HLA in healthy donors. PCR amplification relied on 60 Vbeta primers (plus 13 Jbeta primers). The repertoire was sequenced with immunoSEQ multiplex PCR; TCRdb's copy has only in-frame clones and lacks some. The profile covers roughly 140,000 clones, with about three quarters appearing a single time and 13% to 15% taken by the ten largest. The specimen sequenced was PBMCs. The receptors were sampled from a human donor in good health.

J is TRBJ1-1 and V is TRBV15; D is possibly TRBD1 (5 bases). Trimming took off 2 bases at V and 1 base at J, with 14 bases between the two ends. The CDR3 runs 16 residues. From germline, CDR1 is LNHNV and CDR2 YYDKDF (reference sequence). DNA of the CDR3: TGTGCCACCAGCAGATTACAGGTGATCGGGAACACTGAAGCTTTCTTT. Its translation is CATSRLQVIGNTEAFF.

This clone occurred once. The chain carries TRBV25-1 and TRBJ2-7; 8 bases map to TRBD2. The CDR3 is 14 residues long. Germline lookup yields CDR1 MGHDK and CDR2 SYGVNS. V lost 5 bases, J lost 0 bases, and 3 bases stayed unmatched. The CDR3 here is CASSKAGGSYEQYF. CDR3 nucleotides: TGTGCCAGCAGTAAGGCGGGAGGCTCCTACGAGCAGTACTTC.

This clone was found once. V gene TRBV12-5 combines with J gene TRBJ2-1, with 11 bases fitting TRBD2. V was pared by 6 bases and J by 2 bases, with 6 bases of the junction left unmatched. CDR3 length equals 16 residues. CDR1 is LGHNT, CDR2 FRNRAP, per germline. CDR3 sequence reads: CASGPNSGRAYNEQFF. In DNA, the CDR3 is TGTGCTAGTGGCCCCAATAGCGGGAGGGCCTACAATGAGCAGTTCTTC.

The V gene is TRBV12-5, the J gene TRBJ2-3; TRBD2 matches at 7 bases. Looked up from germline, CDR1 is LGHNT and CDR2 is FRNRAP. Trimming took 5 bases from V and 3 from J; bases not matched to a gene: 5. CDR3 size: 14 residues. CDR3 coding DNA: TGTGCTAGTGGTAGGGCGGGAGTTACAGATACGCAGTATTTT. Protein product: CASGRAGVTDTQYF.

The chain recombines TRBV5-6 with TRBJ1-3; unclear D gene. The CDR3 spans 13 residues. CDR1 and CDR2 from the germline V gene are SGHDT and YYEEEE. Trimming took 0 bases from V and 4 from J, leaving 5 bases between them. CDR3 residues: CASSLGAGNTIYF. In DNA, the CDR3 is TGTGCCAGCAGCTTGGGTGCGGGAAACACCATATATTTT.